These T cell receptor beta chains were read from a single sample in a study of blood T cell repertoires in COVID-19. The method was immunoSEQ multiplex PCR; TCRdb's version includes in-frame clones alone and lacks a portion of them. The sample shows 100,000 to 150,000 clones, roughly 72% of them seen only once. The sample consisted of peripheral blood. The receptors stem from a man between 60 and 75 years old with acute or convalescent COVID-19. Both conserved end residues are trimmed from each CDR3.

v_gene: TRBV6-6
j_gene: TRBJ1-5
CDR3aa: ASSYWQDQPQH

v_gene: TRBV7-7
j_gene: TRBJ2-7
CDR3aa: ASSPGQTYEQY

v_gene: TRBV5-1
j_gene: TRBJ1-1
CDR3aa: ASNSGTANTEAF

v_gene: TRBV7-3
j_gene: TRBJ1-5
CDR3aa: ASSLKPGDRVVDQPQH

v_gene: TRBV7-2
j_gene: TRBJ1-6
CDR3aa: ASSPGQGASPLH

v_gene: TRBV10-3
j_gene: TRBJ1-4
CDR3aa: ATNFGGNEKLF

v_gene: TRBV24-1
j_gene: TRBJ2-7
CDR3aa: ATSDSGTGLHEQY

v_gene: TRBV2
j_gene: TRBJ1-2
CDR3aa: ASSDTTGTGHGYT

v_gene: TRBV2
j_gene: TRBJ1-1
CDR3aa: ASSRESNTEAF

v_gene: TRBV3-1/TRBV3-2
j_gene: TRBJ1-1
CDR3aa: ASRERGTGGTEAF

v_gene: TRBV6-5
j_gene: TRBJ2-6
CDR3aa: ASSGGAGANVLT

v_gene: TRBV5-6
j_gene: TRBJ2-7
CDR3aa: ASSWSPSGRYEQY

v_gene: TRBV7-9
j_gene: TRBJ1-5
CDR3aa: ASSSGSGNQPQH

v_gene: TRBV5-6
j_gene: TRBJ2-7
CDR3aa: ASSPPGTSLAEQY

v_gene: TRBV5-1
j_gene: TRBJ1-6
CDR3aa: ASTQQGSYNSPLH

v_gene: TRBV7-8
j_gene: TRBJ2-5
CDR3aa: ASSLVGGSSTQY

v_gene: TRBV24-1
j_gene: TRBJ1-2
CDR3aa: ATSEPDRLYGYT

v_gene: TRBV19
j_gene: TRBJ1-1
CDR3aa: ASSIAVTGGLEAF

v_gene: TRBV3-1/TRBV3-2
j_gene: TRBJ2-2
CDR3aa: ASSPTRGGFSGELF

v_gene: TRBV30
j_gene: TRBJ2-2
CDR3aa: AWRAPGQGTGELF

v_gene: TRBV15
j_gene: TRBJ1-1
CDR3aa: ATSRGTAKDTEAF

v_gene: TRBV7-7
j_gene: TRBJ2-5
CDR3aa: ASSTGARETQY

v_gene: TRBV19
j_gene: TRBJ1-1
CDR3aa: ASSLTVDTEAF

v_gene: TRBV3-1/TRBV3-2
j_gene: TRBJ1-1
CDR3aa: ASRQGRENTEAF

v_gene: TRBV3-1/TRBV3-2
j_gene: TRBJ1-3
CDR3aa: ASSRQGARNTIY

v_gene: TRBV19
j_gene: TRBJ1-5
CDR3aa: ASSSEGARSNQPQH

v_gene: TRBV11-3
j_gene: TRBJ2-3
CDR3aa: ASSPYQTSGVTDTQY

v_gene: TRBV2
j_gene: TRBJ1-1
CDR3aa: ASSVKGRDTETF

v_gene: TRBV5-8
j_gene: TRBJ2-5
CDR3aa: ASSFDRQVQETQY

v_gene: TRBV5-5
j_gene: TRBJ1-1
CDR3aa: ASSFDDRGLTEAF

v_gene: TRBV2
j_gene: TRBJ2-1
CDR3aa: ASTTSGVNEQF

v_gene: TRBV27
j_gene: TRBJ1-1
CDR3aa: ASSLSGRRTEAF